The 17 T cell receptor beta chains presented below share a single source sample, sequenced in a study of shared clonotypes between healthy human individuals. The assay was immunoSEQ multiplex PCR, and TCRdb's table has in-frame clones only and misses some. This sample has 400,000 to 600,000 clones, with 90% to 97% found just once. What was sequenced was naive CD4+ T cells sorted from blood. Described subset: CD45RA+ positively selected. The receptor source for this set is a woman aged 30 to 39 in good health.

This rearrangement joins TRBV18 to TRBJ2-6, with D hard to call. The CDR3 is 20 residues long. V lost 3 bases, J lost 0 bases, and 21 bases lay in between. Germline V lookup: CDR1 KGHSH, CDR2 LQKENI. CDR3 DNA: TGTGCCAGCTCACCCCCCAATGGAGTCGGTGATCGCTCTGGGGCCAACGTCCTGACTTTC. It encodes CASSPPNGVGDRSGANVLTF.

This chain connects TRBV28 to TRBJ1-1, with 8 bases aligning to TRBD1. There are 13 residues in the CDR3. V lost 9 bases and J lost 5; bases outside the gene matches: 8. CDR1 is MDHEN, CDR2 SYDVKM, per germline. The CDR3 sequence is CASGSTGDTEAFF. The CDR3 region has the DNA TGTGCCAGTGGATCGACAGGGGATACTGAAGCTTTCTTT.

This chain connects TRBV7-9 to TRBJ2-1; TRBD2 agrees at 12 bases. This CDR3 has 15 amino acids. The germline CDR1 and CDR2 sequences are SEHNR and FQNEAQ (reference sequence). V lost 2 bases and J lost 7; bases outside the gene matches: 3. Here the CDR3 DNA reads TGTGCCAGCAGCTTAATCGGGACTAGCGGGAATGAGCAGTTCTTC. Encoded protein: CASSLIGTSGNEQFF.

The CDR3, as DNA: TGTGCCAGCAGCACCGCGGGACTAGCGGCTCAAGAGACCCAGTACTTC. It specifies CASSTAGLAAQETQYF. The chain has TRBV7-9 and TRBJ2-5; 11 bases agree with TRBD2. With 5 bases clipped from V and 2 bases from J, the junction kept 7 bases outside the gene matches. The germline V gene has CDR1 SEHNR and CDR2 FQNEAQ (reference sequence). The CDR3 spans 16 residues.

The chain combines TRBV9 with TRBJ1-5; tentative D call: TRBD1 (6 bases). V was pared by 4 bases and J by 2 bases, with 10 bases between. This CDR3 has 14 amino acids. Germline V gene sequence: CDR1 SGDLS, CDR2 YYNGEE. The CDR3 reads CASSPRGGNQPQHF. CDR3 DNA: TGTGCCAGCAGCCCGAGGGGGGGCAATCAGCCCCAGCATTTT.

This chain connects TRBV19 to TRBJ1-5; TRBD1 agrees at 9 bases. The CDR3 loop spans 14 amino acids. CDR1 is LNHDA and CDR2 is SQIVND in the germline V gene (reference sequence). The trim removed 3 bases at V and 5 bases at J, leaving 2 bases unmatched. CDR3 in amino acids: CASSIGQGYQPQHF. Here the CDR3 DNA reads TGTGCCAGTAGTATCGGACAGGGGTATCAGCCCCAGCATTTT.

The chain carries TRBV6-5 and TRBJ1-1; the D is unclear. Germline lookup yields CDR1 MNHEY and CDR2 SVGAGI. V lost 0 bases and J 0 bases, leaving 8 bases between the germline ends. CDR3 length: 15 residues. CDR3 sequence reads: CASSYSSLLNTEAFF. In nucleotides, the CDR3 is TGTGCCAGCAGTTACTCGAGTTTGTTGAACACTGAAGCTTTCTTT.

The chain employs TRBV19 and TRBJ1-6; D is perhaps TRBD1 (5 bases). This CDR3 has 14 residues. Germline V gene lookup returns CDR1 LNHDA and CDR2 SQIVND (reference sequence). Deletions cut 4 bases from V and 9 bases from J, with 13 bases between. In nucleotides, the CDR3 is TGTGCCAGTAGTACCGGGACGGATAGTTCACCCCTCCACTTT. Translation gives CASSTGTDSSPLHF.

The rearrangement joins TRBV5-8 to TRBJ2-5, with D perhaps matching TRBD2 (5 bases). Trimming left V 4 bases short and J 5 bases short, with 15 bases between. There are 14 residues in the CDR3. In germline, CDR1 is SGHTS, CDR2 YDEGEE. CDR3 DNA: TGTGCCAGCAGCCCTAGCCCGGCCGCGGAGACCCAGTACTTC. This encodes CASSPSPAAETQYF. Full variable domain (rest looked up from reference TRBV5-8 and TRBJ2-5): EAGVTQSPTHLIKTRGQQATLRCSPISGHTSVYWYQQALGLGLQFLLWYDEGEERNRGNFPPRFSGRQFPNYSSELNVNALELEDSALYLCASSPSPAAETQYFGPGTRLLVL.

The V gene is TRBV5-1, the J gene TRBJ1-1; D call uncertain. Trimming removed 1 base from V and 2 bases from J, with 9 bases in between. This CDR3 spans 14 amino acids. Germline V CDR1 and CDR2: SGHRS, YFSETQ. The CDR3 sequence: CASSLTGFNTEAFF. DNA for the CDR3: TGCGCCAGCAGCTTGACCGGGTTCAACACTGAAGCTTTCTTT.

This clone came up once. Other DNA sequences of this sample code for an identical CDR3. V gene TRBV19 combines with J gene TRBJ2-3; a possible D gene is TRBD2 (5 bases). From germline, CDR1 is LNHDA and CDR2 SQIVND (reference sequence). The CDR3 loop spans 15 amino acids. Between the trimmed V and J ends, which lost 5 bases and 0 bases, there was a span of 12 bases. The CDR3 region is CASSPRGPSTDTQYF. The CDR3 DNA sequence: TGTGCCAGTAGTCCCCGCGGGCCTAGCACAGATACGCAGTATTTT.

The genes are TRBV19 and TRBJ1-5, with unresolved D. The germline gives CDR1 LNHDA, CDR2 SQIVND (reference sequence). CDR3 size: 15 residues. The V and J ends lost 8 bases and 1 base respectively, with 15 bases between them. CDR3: CASADGRGSNQPQHF. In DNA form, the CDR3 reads TGTGCCAGTGCTGATGGCCGCGGGAGCAATCAGCCCCAGCATTTT.

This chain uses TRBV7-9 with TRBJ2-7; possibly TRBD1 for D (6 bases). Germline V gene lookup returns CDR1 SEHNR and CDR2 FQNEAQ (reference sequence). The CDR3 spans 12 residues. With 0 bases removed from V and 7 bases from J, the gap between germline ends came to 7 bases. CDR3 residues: CASSLAGTEQYF. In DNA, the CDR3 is TGTGCCAGCAGCTTAGCTGGGACAGAGCAGTACTTC.

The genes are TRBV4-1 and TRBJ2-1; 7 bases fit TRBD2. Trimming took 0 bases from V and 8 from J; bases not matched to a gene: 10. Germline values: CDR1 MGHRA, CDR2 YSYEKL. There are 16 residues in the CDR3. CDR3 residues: CASSQDLGGSHYEQFF. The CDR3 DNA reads TGCGCCAGCAGCCAAGATTTGGGCGGGAGCCACTATGAGCAGTTCTTC.

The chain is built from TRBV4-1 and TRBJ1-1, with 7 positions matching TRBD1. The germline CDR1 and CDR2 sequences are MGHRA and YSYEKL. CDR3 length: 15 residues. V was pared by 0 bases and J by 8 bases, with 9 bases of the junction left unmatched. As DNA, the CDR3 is TGCGCCAGCAGCCAAGAGAAGGGGGCCGAAAGCGAAGCTTTCTTT. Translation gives CASSQEKGAESEAFF.

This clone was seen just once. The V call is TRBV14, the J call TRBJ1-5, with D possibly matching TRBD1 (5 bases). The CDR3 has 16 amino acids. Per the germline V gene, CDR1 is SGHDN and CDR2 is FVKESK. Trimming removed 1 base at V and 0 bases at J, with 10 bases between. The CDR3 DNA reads TGTGCCAGCAGCCAAGGATGGACACATAGCAATCAGCCCCAGCATTTT. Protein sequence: CASSQGWTHSNQPQHF.

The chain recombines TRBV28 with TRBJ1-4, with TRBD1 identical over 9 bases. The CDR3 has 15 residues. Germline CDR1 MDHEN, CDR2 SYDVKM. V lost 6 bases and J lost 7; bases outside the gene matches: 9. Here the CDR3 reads CASRPYRGHTEKLFF. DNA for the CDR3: TGTGCCAGCAGACCATACAGGGGGCATACTGAAAAACTGTTTTTT. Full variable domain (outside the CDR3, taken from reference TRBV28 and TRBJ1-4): DVKVTQSSRYLVKRTGEKVFLECVQDMDHENMFWYRQDPGLGLRLIYFSYDVKMKEKGDIPEGYSVSREKKERFSLILESASTNQTSMYLCASRPYRGHTEKLFFGSGTQLSVL.